This TCR beta chain was obtained from a study of T-cell reconstitution after alpha-beta-depleted transplantation in children. It was with unique molecular identifiers that the TCRbeta library was prepared. MiXCR, run by TCRdb on the PCR reads, gives a single entry per CDR3 protein. The table has hundreds of thousands of distinct CDR3 sequences, 13% seen once. The V end lost 4 bases, the J end lost 1 base, and 24 bases lay between the germline ends. This CDR3 is 19 amino acids long. Germline V gene sequence: CDR1 SGHRS, CDR2 YFSETQ. The sample holds a few counts of this clonotype. Its antigen is not known. Notes on the study in general: The origin of alpha-beta T cells about two months after transplant was reportedly several hundred expanded graft clones.

The chain carries TRBV5-1 and TRBJ2-4, with no clear D. Here the sequenced sample was PBMCs, taken before TCRalphabeta/CD19-depleted stem cell transplant. This TCR came from a girl aged 2 to 9 with congenital amegakaryocytic thrombocytopenia, due to receive a stem cell transplant. The CDR3: CASSHLPSRNDGAKNIQYF. CDR3 coding DNA: TGCGCCAGCAGCCACCTTCCCTCACGGAATGATGGGGCCAAAAACATTCAGTACTTC.